Presented here are 3 T cell receptor beta chains from one specimen sequenced in a study of CD8 T cells in ankylosing spondylitis. A single record per CDR3 protein comes from TCRdb applying MiXCR to the 5' RACE reads. The sample lists some 30,000 distinct CDR3 sequences; 13% to 15% were seen once. The source material was blood. These receptors originate from a male donor with ankylosing spondylitis or in good health (not recorded which).

In this sample, this clonotype turned up many times. The rearrangement uses TRBV29-1 and TRBJ2-5; 12 bases line up with TRBD2. With V trimmed by 3 bases and J by 0 bases, 5 bases remained unmatched. This CDR3 spans 16 amino acids. CDR1 and CDR2 (germline): SQVTM, ANQGSEA. This CDR3 is CSVEGGTSGYQETQYF. The DNA of the CDR3 is TGCAGCGTTGAGGGGGGGACTAGCGGGTACCAAGAGACCCAGTACTTC.

This clonotype was seen only a few times. The gene calls are TRBV5-1 and TRBJ2-1; 7 bases fit TRBD2. V shed 4 bases and J 8 bases; nucleotides not matched to a gene: 15. The germline gives CDR1 SGHRS, CDR2 YFSETQ. The CDR3 loop spans 16 amino acids. CDR3 region: CASSISWGRDRDEQFF. The CDR3 bases are TGCGCCAGCAGCATATCTTGGGGGAGGGATCGGGATGAGCAGTTCTTC. Filled out from reference TRBV5-1 and TRBJ2-1, the complete variable domain reads KAGVTQTPRYLIKTRGQQVTLSCSPISGHRSVSWYQQTPGQGLQFLFEYFSETQRNKGNFPGRFSGRQFSNSRSEMNVSTLELGDSALYLCASSISWGRDRDEQFFGPGTRLTVL.

This clonotype appeared a few times. The chain links TRBV28 to TRBJ2-2, with 11 nucleotides matching TRBD2. CDR1 is MDHEN, CDR2 SYDVKM, per germline. The junction had 3 bases not matched to a gene; V was cut back by 6 bases and J by 6 bases. This CDR3 region has 14 residues. This chain's CDR3 is CASRVAGGPGELFF. The CDR3 DNA follows: TGTGCCAGCAGGGTAGCGGGAGGGCCCGGGGAGCTGTTTTTT.